This entry describes one T cell receptor (beta chain). The germline V gene has CDR1 MNHEY and CDR2 SVGAGI. V lost 10 bases, J lost 5 bases, and 24 bases lay in between. This CDR3 contains 15 residues. The source of the sample is a study of blood T cell repertoires in COVID-19. Looking at the study overall: COVID-19 samples from acute and convalescent phases originated in the United States, Italy and Spain. T cells, B-cell-depleted T cells, or PBMCs supplied cDNA or gDNA.

Per the original data handling: Estimation of nucleated cell counts relied on the amplification of reference gene primers. Sequencing used immunoSEQ multiplex PCR; TCRdb keeps in-frame clones, though not all of them. The V and J calls and clone size were taken over from that table, and D and trimming were inferred from the DNA. The table has nearly 200,000 clones, approximately 82% seen once. Sequenced material: peripheral blood. The chain employs TRBV6-5 and TRBJ2-7; tentative D call: TRBD1 (5 bases). The receptor comes from a human donor with acute or convalescent COVID-19. The donor label of this sample is uncertain. The CDR3 coding sequence is TGTGCCATCAAGTCATCGAGCAGGGTGAAGGACGAGCAGTACTTC. This encodes CAIKSSSRVKDEQYF.